These 22 T cell receptor beta chains were sequenced from one sample in a study of cytomegalovirus exposure and HLA in healthy donors. In the PCR, 60 Vbeta and 13 Jbeta primers were used. Sequencing was performed with immunoSEQ multiplex PCR; in TCRdb, only in-frame clones are kept and a portion is missing. The sample includes some 150,000 clones, under 80% of them seen just once. The sequencing sample was made of PBMCs. The receptor source for this set is a human donor in good health.

The CDR3 here is CASSYAGQGNTEAFF. The CDR3 bases are TGTGCCAGCAGTTATGCGGGACAGGGAAACACTGAAGCTTTCTTT. The rearrangement links TRBV6-5 to TRBJ1-1; the match to TRBD1 covers 9 bases. Losses at the gene ends were 3 bases for V and 2 bases for J; bases not matched to a gene: 4. The germline CDR1 and CDR2 sequences are MNHEY and SVGAGI. CDR3 length: 15 amino acids.

The chain carries TRBV4-1 and TRBJ2-2; 12 bases are shared with TRBD2. This CDR3 has 17 amino acids. Looked up from germline, CDR1 is MGHRA and CDR2 is YSYEKL. J gave up 0 bases and V 4 bases, and 3 bases lay outside the gene matches. DNA for the CDR3: TGCGCCAGCAGCCCCGGACTAGCGGGGTCGAACACCGGGGAGCTGTTTTTT. Encoded protein: CASSPGLAGSNTGELFF.

The rearrangement links TRBV5-1 to TRBJ1-2; D remains ambiguous. The length of the CDR3 is 12 residues. Trimming cost V 7 bases and J 3 bases, with 10 bases left between them. CDR1 is SGHRS and CDR2 is YFSETQ in the germline V gene. The CDR3 sequence: CASRTEDYGYTF. CDR3 bases: TGCGCCAGCCGGACTGAAGACTATGGCTACACCTTC.

This clone appeared a few times. The chain uses TRBV11-3 and TRBJ1-5, with TRBD1 as a possible D gene (6 bases). The germline V and J ends were trimmed by 4 bases and 1 base, with 11 bases remaining between them. The CDR3 is 15 residues long. Germline-derived CDR1 and CDR2 are SGHNT and YENEEA. The CDR3 DNA follows: TGTGCCAGCAGCTCATTTAGGGGGAGCAATCAGCCCCAGCATTTT. It codes for CASSSFRGSNQPQHF.

The chain carries TRBV11-2 and TRBJ1-6; TRBD1 might be the D (5 bases). V lost 5 bases to trimming and J lost 8 bases, with 13 bases between them. There are 14 residues in the CDR3. Germline CDR1 and CDR2: SGHAT and FQNNGV. CDR3 coding DNA: TGTGCCAGCAGCCGTCCGACAGCATATTCACCCCTCCACTTT. Amino acids: CASSRPTAYSPLHF.

J is TRBJ1-5 and V is TRBV27; TRBD1 is a possible D gene (6 bases). The V end lost 6 bases, the J end lost 1 base, and 10 bases lay between the germline ends. The CDR3 has 14 amino acids. Germline CDR1 reads MNHEY; CDR2 reads SMNVEV (reference sequence). The CDR3 DNA follows: TGTGCCAGCAGCCCGACAGGAAGCAATCAGCCCCAGCATTTT. This gives the protein CASSPTGSNQPQHF.

The gene calls are TRBV19 and TRBJ1-4, with D perhaps matching TRBD1 (5 bases). The CDR3 has 15 residues. Per the germline V gene, CDR1 is LNHDA and CDR2 is SQIVND (reference sequence). V dropped 10 bases and J dropped 4 bases, with 19 bases sitting between them. CDR3 nucleotide sequence: TGTGCCACTACGACAGACAAGTGGGGTAATGAAAAACTGTTTTTT. This codes for CATTTDKWGNEKLFF.

The chain has TRBV2 and TRBJ1-5; weak D call: TRBD1 (5 bases). The CDR3 is made up of 18 amino acids. Per the germline V gene, CDR1 is SNHLY and CDR2 is FYNNEI. V shed 6 bases and J shed 4 bases, with 25 bases lying between them. As DNA, the CDR3 is TGTGCCAGCAGGGCAGGGTGGTCCTCAGAGAGACCTAATCAGCCCCAGCATTTT. This gives the protein CASRAGWSSERPNQPQHF.

This rearrangement joins TRBV5-1 to TRBJ1-5; D might be TRBD1 (5 bases). The germline gives CDR1 SGHRS, CDR2 YFSETQ. CDR3 length: 15 residues. V lost 6 bases to trimming and J lost 0 bases, with 13 bases between them. CDR3 in amino acids: CASKQEPHSNQPQHF. Written as DNA, the CDR3 is TGCGCCAGCAAACAGGAGCCGCATAGCAATCAGCCCCAGCATTTT. The whole variable domain, filled in from reference TRBV5-1 and TRBJ1-5, reads KAGVTQTPRYLIKTRGQQVTLSCSPISGHRSVSWYQQTPGQGLQFLFEYFSETQRNKGNFPGRFSGRQFSNSRSEMNVSTLELGDSALYLCASKQEPHSNQPQHFGDGTRLSIL.

The rearrangement joins TRBV4-1 to TRBJ1-5, with a possible D match to TRBD1 (6 bases). V lost 5 bases, J lost 10 bases, and 18 bases lay in between. Germline V gene lookup returns CDR1 MGHRA and CDR2 YSYEKL. The CDR3 is 14 amino acids. The CDR3 bases are TGCGCCAGCAGCGCGGGGGCCGGGGGAAGTCCCCAGCATTTT. Amino acids: CASSAGAGGSPQHF.

The chain recombines TRBV10-3 with TRBJ1-1, with D possibly matching TRBD1 (5 bases). CDR3 length equals 14 residues. Trimming took off 2 bases at V and 0 bases at J, with 7 bases between the two ends. In germline, CDR1 is ENHRY, CDR2 SYGVKD. This CDR3 reads CAISEDSLNTEAFF. CDR3 nucleotide sequence: TGTGCCATCAGTGAGGACAGTTTGAACACTGAAGCTTTCTTT.

DNA of the CDR3: TGTGCCAGCAGAAGGACAGGGGAGGAGGAGACCCAGTACTTC. Its protein product is CASRRTGEEETQYF. This rearrangement joins TRBV5-4 to TRBJ2-5; 9 bases match TRBD1. The V gene end was trimmed by 5 bases and the J gene end by 5 bases; junction bases not matched to a gene: 7. The CDR3 loop spans 14 amino acids. The germline V gene has CDR1 SGHNT and CDR2 YYREEE (reference sequence).

The genes are TRBV11-1 and TRBJ1-1; 9 nucleotides align to TRBD1. The germline V gene encodes CDR1 SGHAT and CDR2 FQDESV (reference sequence). Trimming took 3 bases from V and 4 from J; bases not matched to a gene: 6. The CDR3 has 15 residues. The CDR3 spells CASSFGTGHGTEAFF. CDR3 bases: TGTGCCAGCAGCTTTGGGACAGGGCATGGCACTGAAGCTTTCTTT. Supplemented by reference TRBV11-1 and TRBJ1-1, the full variable domain reads EAEVAQSPRYKITEKSQAVAFWCDPISGHATLYWYRQILGQGPELLVQFQDESVVDDSQLPKDRFSAERLKGVDSTLKIQPAELGDSAMYLCASSFGTGHGTEAFFGQGTRLTVV.

The V call is TRBV5-6, the J call TRBJ1-2, with D perhaps matching TRBD1 (6 bases). The CDR3 has 13 residues. Deletions cut 0 bases from V and 7 bases from J, with 10 bases between. CDR1 and CDR2 from the germline V gene are SGHDT and YYEEEE. For the CDR3, the DNA is TGTGCCAGCAGCTTGGGGGACATCGGTGGCTACACCTTC. Translating it yields CASSLGDIGGYTF.

This clone showed up just a few times. The V and J genes are TRBV5-1 and TRBJ1-5, with D possibly matching TRBD1 (5 bases). CDR3 length: 13 residues. Per germline, CDR1 SGHRS and CDR2 YFSETQ. Deletions cut 2 bases from V and 4 bases from J, with 7 bases between. CDR3 nucleotides: TGCGCCAGCAGCTTCGGGGGGAATCAGCCCCAGCATTTT. Encoded protein: CASSFGGNQPQHF.

This chain uses TRBV5-1 with TRBJ1-2; the D gene is possibly TRBD1 (5 bases). Germline CDR1 reads SGHRS; CDR2 reads YFSETQ. V was clipped by 0 bases and J by 5 bases, with 5 bases between them. This CDR3 contains 12 residues. CDR3 region: CASSLGQYGYTF. The CDR3 coding sequence is TGCGCCAGCAGCTTGGGACAGTATGGCTACACCTTC.

The chain recombines TRBV14 with TRBJ2-5, with TRBD2 matching 8 bases. The length of the CDR3 is 19 residues. Trimming at V came to 2 bases and at J to 4 bases, leaving 18 bases not matched to a gene. Germline V CDR1 and CDR2: SGHDN, FVKESK. The CDR3 nucleotides are TGTGCCAGCAGCCAATCCGTCGGCGGGGGGAGAGTGGGCAGAGAGACCCAGTACTTC. Translation: CASSQSVGGGRVGRETQYF.

This clone has only a few counts. The chain's CDR3 is CASGGADGYTF. CDR3 nucleotide sequence: TGTGCCAGCGGGGGGGCAGATGGCTACACCTTC. This chain uses TRBV7-3 with TRBJ1-2; D might be TRBD1 (6 bases). Trimming shortened V by 8 bases and J by 6 bases, and 10 bases separated the two germline ends. CDR3 size: 11 residues. CDR1 is SGHTA and CDR2 is FQGTGA in the germline V gene.

The chain recombines TRBV30 with TRBJ1-3; 8 bases are a match to TRBD1. The germline V gene has CDR1 GTSNPN and CDR2 SVGIG (reference sequence). The CDR3 covers 15 residues. V trimming: 4 bases; J trimming: 0 bases; junction bases outside the gene matches: 5. In nucleotides, the CDR3 is TGTGCCTGGACCCCAGGGGGCAGCTCTGGAAACACCATATATTTT. Translated: CAWTPGGSSGNTIYF. The variable domain in full, completed from reference TRBV30 and TRBJ1-3, reads SQTIHQWPATLVQPVGSPLSLECTVEGTSNPNLYWYRQAAGRGLQLLFYSVGIGQISSEVPQNLSASRPQDRQFILSSKKLLLSDSGFYLCAWTPGGSSGNTIYFGEGSWLTVV.

The chain employs TRBV10-3 and TRBJ2-2; D gene uncertain. This CDR3 contains 15 residues. In germline, CDR1 is ENHRY, CDR2 SYGVKD. The V and J ends lost 8 bases and 0 bases respectively, with 13 bases between them. CDR3 residues: CAIGTGSANTGELFF. The CDR3 region has the DNA TGTGCCATCGGTACGGGTTCCGCGAACACCGGGGAGCTGTTTTTT.

This chain joins TRBV19 and TRBJ1-4; D is perhaps TRBD1 (5 bases). Between the trimmed V and J ends, which lost 6 bases and 0 bases, there was a span of 14 bases. There are 16 residues in the CDR3. Germline-derived CDR1 and CDR2 are LNHDA and SQIVND (reference sequence). The CDR3 loop is CASSQHGAATNEKLFF. As DNA, the CDR3 is TGTGCCAGTAGCCAGCATGGGGCGGCAACTAATGAAAAACTGTTTTTT.

The chain's CDR3 is CASSSDRLNTEAFF. The CDR3 DNA reads as TGTGCCAGCAGCTCGGACAGGTTGAACACTGAAGCTTTCTTT. The chain links TRBV5-4 to TRBJ1-1, with 7 bases that match TRBD1. The CDR3 runs 14 residues. The germline gives CDR1 SGHNT, CDR2 YYREEE (reference sequence). The V gene end was trimmed by 3 bases and the J gene end by 0 bases; junction bases not matched to a gene: 2.